This TCR beta chain is drawn from a study of blood T cell repertoires in COVID-19. Study-level background: The origin of the acute and convalescent COVID-19 samples was the United States, Italy and Spain. Sample material is recorded as cDNA or gDNA derived from T cells, B-cell-depleted T cells, or PBMCs.

V lost 7 bases and J lost 4, with 10 bases in between. Looked up from germline, CDR1 is SNHLY and CDR2 is FYNNEI. The CDR3 consists of 12 residues. Authors' methods: It was from reference gene primer amplification that nucleated cell counts were estimated. Repertoires were generated with immunoSEQ multiplex PCR, while TCRdb's copy carries only in-frame clones and drops some. The V and J calls and the clone size are those of that table, but D and trimming were determined from the DNA. The sample records 100,000 to 120,000 clones, around 86% being singletons. V and J are TRBV2 and TRBJ2-5, with D uncertain. The clonotype was recovered from a man of 80 years or more with acute or convalescent COVID-19. Material: peripheral blood. CDR3 in amino acids: CASTRLGETQYF. CDR3 bases: TGTGCCAGCACAAGACTCGGAGAGACCCAGTACTTC.